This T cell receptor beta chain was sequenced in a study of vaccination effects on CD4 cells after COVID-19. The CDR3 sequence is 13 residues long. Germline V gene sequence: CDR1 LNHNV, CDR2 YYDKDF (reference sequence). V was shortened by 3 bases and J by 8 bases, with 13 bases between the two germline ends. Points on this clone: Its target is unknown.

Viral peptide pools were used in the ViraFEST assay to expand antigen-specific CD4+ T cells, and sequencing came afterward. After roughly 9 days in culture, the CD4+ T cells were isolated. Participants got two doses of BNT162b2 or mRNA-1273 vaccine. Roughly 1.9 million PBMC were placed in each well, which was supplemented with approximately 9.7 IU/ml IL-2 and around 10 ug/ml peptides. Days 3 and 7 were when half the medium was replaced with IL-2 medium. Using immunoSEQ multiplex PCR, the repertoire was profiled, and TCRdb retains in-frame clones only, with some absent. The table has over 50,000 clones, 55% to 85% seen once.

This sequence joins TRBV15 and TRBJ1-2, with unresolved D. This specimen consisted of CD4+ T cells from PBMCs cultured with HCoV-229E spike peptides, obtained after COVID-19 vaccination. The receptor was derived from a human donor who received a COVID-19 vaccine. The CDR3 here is CATSRRGPEGYTF. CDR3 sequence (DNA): TGTGCCACCAGCAGGAGAGGGCCGGAAGGCTACACCTTC. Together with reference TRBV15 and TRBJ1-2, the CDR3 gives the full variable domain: DAMVIQNPRYQVTQFGKPVTLSCSQTLNHNVMYWYQQKSSQAPKLLFHYYDKDFNNEADTPDNFQSRRPNTSFCFLDIRSPGLGDTAMYLCATSRRGPEGYTFGSGTRLTVV.